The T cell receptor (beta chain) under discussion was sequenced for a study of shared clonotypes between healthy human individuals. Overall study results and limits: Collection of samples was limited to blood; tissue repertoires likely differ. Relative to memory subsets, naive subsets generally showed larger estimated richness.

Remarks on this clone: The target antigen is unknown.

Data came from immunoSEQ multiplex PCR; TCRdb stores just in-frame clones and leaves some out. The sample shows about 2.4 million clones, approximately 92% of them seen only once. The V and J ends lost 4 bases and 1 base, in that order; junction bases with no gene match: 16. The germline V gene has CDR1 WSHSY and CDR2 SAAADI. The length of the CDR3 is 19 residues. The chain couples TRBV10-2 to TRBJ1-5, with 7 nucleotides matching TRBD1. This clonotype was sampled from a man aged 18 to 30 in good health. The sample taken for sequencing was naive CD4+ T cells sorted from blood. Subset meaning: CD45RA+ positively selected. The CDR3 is CASSGPTDRSPMSNQPQHF. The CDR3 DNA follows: TGCGCCAGCAGTGGCCCAACGGACAGGTCCCCGATGAGCAATCAGCCCCAGCATTTT.